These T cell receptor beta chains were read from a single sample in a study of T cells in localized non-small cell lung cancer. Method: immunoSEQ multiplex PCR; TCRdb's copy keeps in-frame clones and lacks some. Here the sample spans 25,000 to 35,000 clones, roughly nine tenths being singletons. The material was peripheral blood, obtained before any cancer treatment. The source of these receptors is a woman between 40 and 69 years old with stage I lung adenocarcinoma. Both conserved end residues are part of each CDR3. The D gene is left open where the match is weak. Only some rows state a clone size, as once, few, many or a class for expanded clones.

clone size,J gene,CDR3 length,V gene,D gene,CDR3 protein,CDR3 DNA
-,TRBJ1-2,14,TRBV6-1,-,CASSEIQGSYGYTF,TGTGCCAGCAGTGAAATCCAGGGGAGCTATGGCTACACCTTC
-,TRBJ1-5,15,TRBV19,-,CASTIISRPNQPQHF,TGTGCCAGTACTATAATAAGCAGACCGAATCAGCCCCAGCATTTT
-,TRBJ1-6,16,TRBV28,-,CASIEGTQRPNSPLHF,TGTGCCAGCATAGAAGGGACCCAACGTCCTAATTCACCCCTCCACTTT
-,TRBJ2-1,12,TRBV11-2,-,CASSPPFNEQFF,TGTGCCAGCAGCCCCCCCTTCAATGAGCAGTTCTTC
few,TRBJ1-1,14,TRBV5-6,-,CASSSWARDIEAFF,TGTGCCAGCAGCTCTTGGGCCCGGGACATAGAAGCTTTCTTT
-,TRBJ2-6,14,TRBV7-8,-,CASSFRTGANVLTF,TGTGCCAGCAGCTTCCGAACGGGGGCCAACGTCCTGACTTTC
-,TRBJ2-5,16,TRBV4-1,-,CASSPDRTGTGETQYF,TGCGCCAGCAGCCCAGACCGAACCGGTACGGGGGAGACCCAGTACTTC
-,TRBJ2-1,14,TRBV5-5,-,CASSLAQGNNEQFF,TGTGCCAGCAGCTTGGCCCAGGGTAACAATGAGCAGTTCTTC
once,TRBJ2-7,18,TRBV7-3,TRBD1,CASSLVGSGTGSSYEQYF,TGTGCCAGCAGCTTAGTGGGGTCCGGGACAGGGAGCTCCTACGAGCAGTACTTC
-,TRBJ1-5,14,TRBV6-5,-,CASSYLGVGQPQHF,TGTGCCAGCAGTTACTTAGGGGTGGGTCAGCCCCAGCATTTT
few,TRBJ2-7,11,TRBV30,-,CAWSVAREQYF,TGTGCCTGGAGTGTAGCTCGGGAGCAGTACTTC
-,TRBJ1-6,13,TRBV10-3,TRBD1,CAIRGTAGSPLHF,TGTGCCATCAGGGGGACAGCAGGTTCACCCCTCCACTTT
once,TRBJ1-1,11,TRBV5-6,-,CASSFGTEAFF,TGTGCCAGCAGCTTTGGCACTGAAGCTTTCTTT
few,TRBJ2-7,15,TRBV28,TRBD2,CASSQTSGGSYEQYF,TGTGCCAGCAGCCAAACTAGCGGGGGCTCCTACGAGCAGTACTTC
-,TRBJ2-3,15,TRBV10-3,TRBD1,CAASGTGGSTDTQYF,TGTGCCGCGTCCGGGACAGGGGGTAGCACAGATACGCAGTATTTT
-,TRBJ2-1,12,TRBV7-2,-,CASSLGGHEQFF,TGTGCCAGCAGCCTAGGCGGTCATGAGCAGTTCTTC
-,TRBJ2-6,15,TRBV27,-,CASSNWGSGANVLTF,TGTGCCAGCAGTAATTGGGGAAGTGGGGCCAACGTCCTGACTTTC
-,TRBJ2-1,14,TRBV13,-,CASSLNGWDNEQFF,TGTGCCAGCAGCTTAAACGGTTGGGACAATGAGCAGTTCTTC
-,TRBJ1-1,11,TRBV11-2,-,CASSLGGGAFF,TGTGCCAGCAGCTTAGGAGGGGGAGCTTTCTTT
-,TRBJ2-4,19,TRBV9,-,CASSPFGGIGGGPGNIQYF,TGTGCCAGCAGCCCCTTCGGAGGTATAGGGGGAGGGCCTGGAAACATTCAGTACTTC
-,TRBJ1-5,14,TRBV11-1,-,CASSLGGSNQPQHF,TGTGCCAGCAGCTTAGGGGGTAGCAATCAGCCCCAGCATTTT
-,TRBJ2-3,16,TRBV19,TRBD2,CASSIGSGRGTDTQYF,TGTGCCAGTAGTATTGGGAGCGGGAGGGGTACAGATACGCAGTATTTT
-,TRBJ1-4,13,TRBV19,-,CASSIQRDEKLFF,TGTGCCAGTAGTATCCAGAGGGACGAAAAACTGTTTTTT
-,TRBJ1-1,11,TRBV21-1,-,CASNPQGGAFF,TGTGCCAGCAACCCCCAGGGGGGAGCTTTCTTT